This T cell receptor beta chain was recovered during a study of response to subunit inactivated influenza vaccine. TCRdb used MiXCR to reprocess the RT-PCR reads, holding one entry per CDR3 protein. The sample shows 500,000 to 550,000 distinct CDR3 sequences, approximately 7.1% of them seen only once. As concerns this clonotype: What it binds is unknown.

This CDR3 contains 14 residues. V trimming: 3 bases; J trimming: 5 bases; junction bases outside the gene matches: 2. Germline CDR1 SGHDN, CDR2 FVKESK. Overall study findings and caveats: It was the authors' suggestion that each seasonal influenza vaccination recruits few new T cells.

The receptor comes from a man between 50 and 75 years old who received an inactivated influenza vaccine. The source material was PBMCs from blood, sampled 23 months after vaccination. J is TRBJ2-2 and V is TRBV14, with 8 bases lining up with TRBD1. The CDR3 loop reads CASSQNRGTGELFF. CDR3 nucleotide sequence: TGTGCCAGCAGCCAGAACAGGGGGACCGGGGAGCTGTTTTTT.